One sample yielded the 29 T cell receptor beta chains listed below, sequenced in a study of blood T cell repertoires in COVID-19. Sequencing was performed with immunoSEQ multiplex PCR; in TCRdb, only in-frame clones are kept and a portion is missing. The sample has some 180,000 clones, approximately 80% seen once. The sequencing sample was made of PBMCs or T cells enriched from blood (not recorded which). Every receptor here comes from a man in his sixties who had been exposed to COVID-19.

This clone was observed a handful of times. The chain carries TRBV7-4 and TRBJ1-1; D perhaps matches TRBD1 (5 bases). Germline CDR1 is SGHVT and CDR2 is SQSDAQ. The CDR3 is 14 residues long. Trimming stripped 7 bases from V and 3 bases from J, with 15 bases between. CDR3 protein: CASTIGRGDTEAFF. The DNA for the CDR3 is TGTGCCAGCACCATAGGCCGGGGGGACACTGAAGCTTTCTTT. Complete variable domain (other parts from reference TRBV7-4 and TRBJ1-1): GAGVSQSPRYKVAKRGRDVALRCDSISGHVTLYWYRQTLGQGSEVLTYSQSDAQRDKSGRPSGRFSAERPERSVSTLKIQRTEQGDSAVYLCASTIGRGDTEAFFGQGTRLTVV.

The gene calls are TRBV24-1 and TRBJ1-5, with no clear D. This CDR3 is built from 15 residues. V shed 3 bases and J shed 0 bases, with 8 bases lying between them. Germline V gives CDR1 KGHDR, CDR2 SFDVKD. The chain's CDR3 is CATSDPSYSNQPQHF. The CDR3 DNA sequence: TGTGCCACCAGTGATCCCTCTTATAGCAATCAGCCCCAGCATTTT.

The chain links TRBV6-5 to TRBJ2-7; 10 nucleotides line up with TRBD2. J gave up 2 bases and V 5 bases, and 6 bases lay outside the gene matches. This CDR3 spans 15 amino acids. CDR1 is MNHEY, CDR2 SVGAGI, per germline. As DNA, the CDR3 is TGTGCCAGCAGTCACGGACTAGCGGCAGCCTACGAGCAGTACTTC. Amino acids: CASSHGLAAAYEQYF.

The chain has TRBV5-1 and TRBJ1-5, with 9 nucleotides matching TRBD1. J was trimmed by 2 bases and V by 3 bases; bases with no gene match: 12. The V gene's germline CDR1 is SGHRS and CDR2 YFSETQ. This CDR3 contains 18 residues. CDR3 bases: TGCGCCAGCAGCTGGGGGGTCCCGGGACAGGGTGGCAATCAGCCCCAGCATTTT. It yields the protein CASSWGVPGQGGNQPQHF.

The CDR3 region is CASTSSGKGATQYF. CDR3 sequence (DNA): TGTGCCAGCACCTCCTCGGGGAAGGGAGCGACGCAGTATTTT. The rearrangement links TRBV2 to TRBJ2-3; tentative D call: TRBD2 (5 bases). Germline V CDR1 and CDR2: SNHLY, FYNNEI. The CDR3 runs 14 residues. Trimming pared 7 bases from V and 9 bases from J, leaving 20 bases between.

This clone was picked up a small number of times. The chain uses TRBV7-2 and TRBJ2-7; no definite D call. Germline CDR1 is SGHTA and CDR2 is FQGNSA. CDR3 length: 16 residues. Trimming left V 0 bases short and J 7 bases short, with 19 bases between. CDR3 coding DNA: TGTGCCAGCAGCTTAGCCCCCAGGCTGGATTCCTGGGAGCAGTACTTC. Encoded protein: CASSLAPRLDSWEQYF. The entire variable domain, with the rest obtained from reference TRBV7-2 and TRBJ2-7, is as follows: GAGVSQSPSNKVTEKGKDVELRCDPISGHTALYWYRQSLGQGLEFLIYFQGNSAPDKSGLPSDRFSAERTGGSVSTLTIQRTQQEDSAVYLCASSLAPRLDSWEQYFGPGTRLTVT.

Comments on this clone: Distinct nucleotide sequences in the sample also encode this CDR3. V usage is TRBV7-2 and J usage is TRBJ1-1, with 9 bases identical to TRBD1. This CDR3 is 14 amino acids long. The germline CDR1 and CDR2 sequences are SGHTA and FQGNSA. Trimming took 5 bases from V and 1 from J; bases not matched to a gene: 2. The CDR3 nucleotides read TGTGCCAGCAGCCCGACAGGGGGGAACACTGAAGCTTTCTTT. Amino acids: CASSPTGGNTEAFF.

The V gene is TRBV10-3, the J gene TRBJ1-3, with 7 bases matching TRBD1. Germline values: CDR1 ENHRY, CDR2 SYGVKD. This CDR3 spans 14 amino acids. The trim removed 6 bases at V and 0 bases at J, leaving 2 bases unmatched. The CDR3 DNA sequence: TGTGCCATCAGACAGGGGAGCTCTGGAAACACCATATATTTT. It yields the protein CAIRQGSSGNTIYF.

V gene TRBV29-1 combines with J gene TRBJ1-2, with TRBD1 as a possible D gene (5 bases). The CDR3 extends over 14 amino acids. Between the trimmed V and J ends, which lost 3 bases and 5 bases, there was a span of 16 bases. Germline assignment: CDR1 SQVTM and CDR2 ANQGSEA. CDR3 region: CSVEGQGGAYGYTF. The CDR3 coding sequence is TGCAGCGTTGAGGGCCAGGGAGGCGCGTATGGCTACACCTTC.

Ten or more counts support this clone. The V call is TRBV5-1, the J call TRBJ1-5; 11 bases agree with TRBD1. The CDR3 loop spans 14 amino acids. J gave up 5 bases and V 4 bases, and 2 bases lay outside the gene matches. Germline assignment: CDR1 SGHRS and CDR2 YFSETQ. The CDR3, as DNA: TGCGCCAGCAGCGTGGGACAGGGGGATCAGCCCCAGCATTTT. It is translated as CASSVGQGDQPQHF.

The rearrangement uses TRBV3-1 (or the pseudogene TRBV3-2) and TRBJ1-2; maybe TRBD1 (5 bases). With 4 bases removed from V and 5 bases from J, the gap between germline ends came to 11 bases. Germline V gene data show CDR1 as LGHDT and CDR2 as YNNKEL (reference sequence). The CDR3 covers 13 residues. CDR3: CASSLVGDYGYTF. Written as DNA, the CDR3 is TGTGCCAGCAGCCTAGTAGGGGATTATGGCTACACCTTC.

The rearrangement links TRBV2 to TRBJ2-7, with 8 positions matching TRBD2. After removal of 6 bases from V and 3 bases from J, the junction contained 7 bases not matched to a gene. The CDR3 loop spans 14 amino acids. Germline CDR1 SNHLY, CDR2 FYNNEI. CDR3 coding DNA: TGTGCCAGCAGGATCACCGGGACTAGCTACGAGCAGTACTTC. This encodes CASRITGTSYEQYF.

The chain joins TRBV29-1 to TRBJ1-3; D gene ambiguous. V lost 6 bases and J 1 base, leaving 19 bases between the germline ends. The CDR3 runs to 16 residues. CDR1 is SQVTM and CDR2 is ANQGSEA in the germline V gene. The DNA for the CDR3 is TGCAGCGTCGCTATCCATCCATCATCGTCTGGAAACACCATATATTTT. This translates into CSVAIHPSSSGNTIYF.

The rearrangement links TRBV7-3 to TRBJ1-2, with 9 bases that match TRBD1. Germline CDR1 SGHTA, CDR2 FQGTGA. The CDR3 extends over 16 amino acids. Trimming at V came to 5 bases and at J to 2 bases, leaving 9 bases not matched to a gene. Written as DNA, the CDR3 is TGTGCCAGCAGCGCGACGGGACAGGGAGGAAACTATGGCTACACCTTC. It is translated as CASSATGQGGNYGYTF.

The chain uses TRBV27 and TRBJ1-1, with D uncertain. CDR3 length: 13 amino acids. Germline assignment: CDR1 MNHEY and CDR2 SMNVEV (reference sequence). V lost 3 bases, J lost 7 bases, and 12 bases lay in between. DNA for the CDR3: TGTGCCAGCAGTTTCACGGGGTTGGGTGAAGCTTTCTTT. It yields the protein CASSFTGLGEAFF.

This sequence joins TRBV20-1 and TRBJ2-3; 9 bases map to TRBD2. CDR1 and CDR2 (germline): DFQATT, SNEGSKA (reference sequence). The trim removed 3 bases at V and 1 base at J, leaving 8 bases unmatched. The length of the CDR3 is 16 residues. Here the CDR3 DNA reads TGCAGTGCTAGTCCCCTGACTAGCGGAGGCACAGATACGCAGTATTTT. Translation: CSASPLTSGGTDTQYF.

The chain links TRBV7-8 to TRBJ2-5; 7 bases align to TRBD2. Germline V CDR1 and CDR2: SGHVS, FQNEAQ. The CDR3 length is 15 residues. V lost 5 bases and J lost 3; bases outside the gene matches: 9. CDR3 in amino acids: CASSRGRVAEETQYF. As DNA, the CDR3 is TGTGCCAGCAGCCGGGGGAGGGTAGCGGAAGAGACCCAGTACTTC.

The chain couples TRBV27 to TRBJ2-7, with a tentative D call TRBD1 (5 bases). CDR1 is MNHEY, CDR2 SMNVEV, per germline (reference sequence). This CDR3 region has 13 residues. The V end lost 8 bases, the J end lost 0 bases, and 11 bases lay between the germline ends. Written as DNA, the CDR3 is TGTGCCAGCTCCGGTACAGGCTCCTACGAGCAGTACTTC. Translating it yields CASSGTGSYEQYF.

The CDR3 DNA reads TGTGCTAGTGGTTTGGTACCAGACAGGGGGAAGGACACCATATATTTT. It codes for CASGLVPDRGKDTIYF. This chain connects TRBV12-5 to TRBJ1-3; TRBD1 matches 9 bases. From germline, CDR1 is LGHNT and CDR2 FRNRAP. This CDR3 is 16 amino acids long. Losses at the gene ends were 0 bases for V and 8 bases for J; bases not matched to a gene: 8.

This chain connects TRBV13 to TRBJ2-7; 7 bases match TRBD2. CDR3 size: 14 residues. The V gene's germline CDR1 is PRHDT and CDR2 FYEKMQ (reference sequence). J was trimmed by 6 bases and V by 5 bases; bases with no gene match: 10. CDR3 coding DNA: TGTGCCAGCAGCCCCCTACGCGGGGGTGGCGAGCAGTACTTC. Its translation: CASSPLRGGGEQYF.

The rearrangement joins TRBV6-1 to TRBJ1-4; no clear D. Trimming took 2 bases from V and 8 from J, leaving 9 bases between them. The CDR3 has 13 residues. Germline-derived CDR1 and CDR2 are MNHNS and SASEGT. The CDR3 spells CASSETHEEKLFF. In nucleotides, the CDR3 is TGTGCCAGCAGTGAAACCCATGAGGAAAAACTGTTTTTT.

This sequence joins TRBV21-1 and TRBJ1-3; TRBD1, the table's D call, lacks a check against the DNA. TRBV21-1 is a listed pseudogene. This CDR3 spans 19 amino acids. In DNA form, the CDR3 reads TGTGCCAGCAGGACACGCCGGGACAGCTGGTCGAGCTCTGGAAACACCATATATTTT. This sequence encodes CASRTRRDSWSSSGNTIYF.

V is TRBV18 and J is TRBJ2-1, with 9 bases aligning to TRBD2. Per germline, CDR1 KGHSH and CDR2 LQKENI. J lost 7 bases, V lost 3 bases, and 7 bases had no gene match. The CDR3 consists of 15 residues. The CDR3: CASSPRTSAENEQFF. CDR3 bases: TGTGCCAGCTCACCCCGGACTAGCGCGGAGAATGAGCAGTTCTTC. The full variable domain, in which reference TRBV18 and TRBJ2-1 provide the parts outside the CDR3, is NAGVMQNPRHLVRRRGQEARLRCSPMKGHSHVYWYRQLPEEGLKFMVYLQKENIIDESGMPKERFSAEFPKEGPSILRIQQVVRGDSAAYFCASSPRTSAENEQFFGPGTRLTVL.

The chain uses TRBV5-4 and TRBJ2-3; 7 bases line up with TRBD2. With 4 bases clipped from V and 1 base from J, the junction kept 6 bases outside the gene matches. The CDR3 covers 15 residues. Per germline, CDR1 SGHNT and CDR2 YYREEE (reference sequence). The CDR3 is CASSPGGAGTDTQYF. CDR3 in DNA: TGTGCCAGCAGCCCGGGGGGAGCGGGCACAGATACGCAGTATTTT.

The chain uses TRBV6-5 and TRBJ2-7; TRBD2 agrees at 7 bases. Germline V CDR1 and CDR2: MNHEY, SVGAGI. The CDR3 consists of 15 residues. J was trimmed by 1 base and V by 4 bases; bases with no gene match: 7. The CDR3 DNA reads as TGTGCCAGCAGTTCCCCAGCGGGACCGTCCTACGAGCAGTACTTC. Residues: CASSSPAGPSYEQYF.

The rearrangement uses TRBV11-1 and TRBJ2-7; a possible D gene is TRBD2 (5 bases). V shed 2 bases and J shed 1 base, with 9 bases lying between them. Germline CDR1 reads SGHAT; CDR2 reads FQDESV (reference sequence). The CDR3 has 14 amino acids. CDR3: CASSLFGMSYEQYF. CDR3 in DNA: TGTGCCAGCAGCTTATTCGGGATGTCCTACGAGCAGTACTTC.

The chain carries TRBV18 and TRBJ2-7, with D possibly TRBD2 on 6 matching bases. The CDR3 has 15 residues. Trimming took 6 bases from V and 0 from J, leaving 15 bases between them. Germline V lookup: CDR1 KGHSH, CDR2 LQKENI. The CDR3 DNA reads TGTGCCAGCTCCCCGGTCCGGGGGACCTCCTACGAGCAGTACTTC. Protein: CASSPVRGTSYEQYF.

V and J are TRBV12-3 or TRBV12-4 and TRBJ2-4; perhaps TRBD2 as D (5 bases). Deletions cut 7 bases from V and 8 bases from J, with 9 bases between. This CDR3 contains 11 residues. The CDR3 DNA reads TGTGCCAGCACCGCGGACTACATTCAGTACTTC. Translated, it gives CASTADYIQYF.

This clone was counted many times. This chain connects TRBV10-3 to TRBJ1-1, with D possibly matching TRBD1 (6 bases). Trimming removed 3 bases from V and 6 bases from J, with 11 bases in between. There are 13 residues in the CDR3. Germline CDR1 and CDR2: ENHRY and SYGVKD. Here the CDR3 DNA reads TGTGCCATCAGTGACAGGGGTGGATCTGAAGCTTTCTTT. Its protein product is CAISDRGGSEAFF.